One and the same sample provided the 24 T cell receptor beta chains below, sequenced in a study of response to subunit inactivated influenza vaccine (dated by TCRdb to 2017 to 2018). Receptors were amplified or captured by RT-PCR. The data were produced on an Illumina HiSeq 2500. The public reads were quality trimmed at Q25 with fastp and then assembled into clones with MiXCR by TCRdb, keeping productive beta chains. Every CDR3 protein is listed once, alongside the most common genes and DNA of its rows. The sample table contains 150,000 to 200,000 distinct CDR3 sequences; only one count was recorded for 10% to 15% of them. The ten largest clones add up to around 32% of the sample. The sample also formed part of further work on T cells expressing NK-cell markers. As described in the second report: TCR beta cDNA libraries were prepared using 5'RACE template switching, which introduced a universal primer site and unique molecular identifiers.

The specimen comprised CD8+ T cells sorted from PBMCs, sampled 12 days after vaccination. The receptors stem from a man aged 45-65 years who received an inactivated influenza vaccine. Donor details come from another sample of the same person, matched by shared clones.

The gene calls are TRBV5-1 and TRBJ1-2; no clear D. Germline V gene lookup returns CDR1 SGHRS and CDR2 YFSETQ. The CDR3 runs 15 residues. Trimming stripped 4 bases from V and 6 bases from J, with 19 bases between. CDR3 loop: CASSTFNPWPDGYTF. CDR3 coding DNA: TGCGCCAGCAGCACCTTTAACCCATGGCCGGATGGCTACACCTTC.

V is TRBV7-7 and J is TRBJ2-1; D is unclear. The V gene's germline CDR1 is SSHAT and CDR2 FNYEAQ (reference sequence). CDR3 size: 14 residues. The V end was cut by 5 bases, the J end by 1 base, with 9 bases between. The CDR3 sequence: CASSLINSYNEQFF. DNA for the CDR3: TGTGCCAGCAGCCTAATCAATTCCTACAATGAGCAGTTCTTC.

J is TRBJ2-6 and V is TRBV29-1; TRBD2 matches 7 bases. With 1 base clipped from V and 1 base from J, the junction kept 1 base outside the gene matches. Germline V gene data show CDR1 as SQVTM and CDR2 as ANQGSEA. The CDR3 has 15 residues. DNA for the CDR3: TGCAGCGTTGAAGCCGGGGGGTCTGGGGCCAACGTCCTGACTTTC. It encodes CSVEAGGSGANVLTF.

The chain has TRBV15 and TRBJ2-1, with TRBD2 matching over 8 bases. CDR3 length: 16 residues. Looked up from germline, CDR1 is LNHNV and CDR2 is YYDKDF (reference sequence). With V trimmed by 1 base and J by 7 bases, 9 bases remained unmatched. DNA for the CDR3: TGTGCCACCAGCAGAGCAGCGGGAGTATCGAGAAATGAGCAGTTCTTC. This codes for CATSRAAGVSRNEQFF.

V gene TRBV12-3 or TRBV12-4 combines with J gene TRBJ1-4; no clear D gene. Between the trimmed V and J ends, which lost 8 bases and 8 bases, there was a span of 21 bases. CDR3 length: 15 residues. As DNA, the CDR3 is TGTGCCAGCTCGATGGACGGAGGCATGGTCGAAAAACTGTTTTTT. Translated, it gives CASSMDGGMVEKLFF.

This clonotype was seen more than once but under ten times. This chain links TRBV6-1 with TRBJ2-1; D may be TRBD1 (6 bases). The CDR3 is 14 residues long. In germline, CDR1 is MNHNS, CDR2 SASEGT. V was shortened by 7 bases and J by 2 bases, with 12 bases between the two germline ends. The CDR3 protein is CASMQGLTYNEQFF. The CDR3 nucleotides read TGTGCCAGCATGCAGGGGTTAACCTACAATGAGCAGTTCTTC.

The chain employs TRBV20-1 and TRBJ2-1; tentatively, D is TRBD1 or TRBD2 (5 bases each). Germline lookup yields CDR1 DFQATT and CDR2 SNEGSKA (reference sequence). With 6 bases removed from V and 0 bases from J, the gap between germline ends came to 21 bases. The CDR3 is 17 residues long. The CDR3 bases are TGCAGTGCCCCCGGGGCGTCCACCACGAGCTCCTACAATGAGCAGTTCTTC. Amino acids: CSAPGASTTSSYNEQFF.

Regarding this clonotype: Mismatch with germline at one junction end may stem from a read error. This sequence joins TRBV6-5 and TRBJ1-5; the D is unclear. Germline values: CDR1 MNHEY, CDR2 SVGAGI. This CDR3 comprises 12 residues. The CDR3 loop reads CASSGPHQPQLF. CDR3 nucleotides: TGTGCCAGCAGTGGCCCACATCAGCCCCAGCTTTTT.

This chain connects TRBV6-5 to TRBJ2-7; 7 nucleotides match TRBD2. The CDR3 loop spans 15 amino acids. Losses at the gene ends were 6 bases for V and 5 bases for J; bases not matched to a gene: 13. Germline CDR1 reads MNHEY; CDR2 reads SVGAGI. The CDR3 DNA follows: TGTGCCAGCAGGTACCTGGCGGGAGCAGTCGACGAGCAGTACTTC. Protein product: CASRYLAGAVDEQYF.

At least ten counts were recorded for this clonotype. The V gene is TRBV7-8, the J gene TRBJ2-1; 10 bases fit TRBD2. Germline values: CDR1 SGHVS, CDR2 FQNEAQ. V lost 5 bases to trimming and J lost 6 bases; unmatched junction nucleotides: 10. The CDR3 contains 16 residues. Here the CDR3 reads CASSEHGLAVANEQFF. The CDR3 DNA is TGTGCCAGCAGCGAGCATGGACTAGCGGTGGCCAATGAGCAGTTCTTC.

V and J are TRBV3-1 and TRBJ1-1; D possibly corresponds to TRBD1 (5 bases). In germline, CDR1 is LGHDT, CDR2 YNNKEL (reference sequence). The length of the CDR3 is 13 residues. The V end was cut by 5 bases, the J end by 7 bases, with 14 bases between. The CDR3 nucleotides read TGTGCCAGCAGCACCGGGGACGGATTTGAAGCTTTCTTT. Translated, it gives CASSTGDGFEAFF.

This clonotype was counted a few times. The genes are TRBV4-1 and TRBJ2-1; TRBD1 or TRBD2 may be the D gene (5 bases each). Trimming stripped 0 bases from V and 5 bases from J, with 20 bases between. The germline V gene has CDR1 MGHRA and CDR2 YSYEKL. CDR3 length: 18 amino acids. The CDR3 loop reads CASSQEPLGDGVDNEQFF. In DNA form, the CDR3 reads TGCGCCAGCAGCCAAGAGCCCCTGGGGGATGGGGTGGACAATGAGCAGTTCTTC.

The chain carries TRBV7-6 and TRBJ2-3, with D maybe TRBD2 (7 bases). Germline CDR1 SGHVS, CDR2 FNYEAQ. V gave up 1 base and J gave up 0 bases, with 17 bases separating them. The CDR3 sequence is 18 residues long. The CDR3 DNA reads as TGTGCCAGCAGCTTAGAGGTTAACGGGGGGCCCAGCACAGATACGCAGTATTTT. It translates to CASSLEVNGGPSTDTQYF.

This clonotype showed up just a few times. The chain employs TRBV6-2 or TRBV6-3 and TRBJ2-7; 12 bases map to TRBD2. Unmatched junction bases numbered 4, after V lost 4 bases and J lost 0 bases. Germline V gives CDR1 MNHEY, CDR2 SVGEGT. The CDR3 spans 16 residues. DNA for the CDR3: TGTGCCAGCAGTTCGAGGACTAGCGGGGTCTCCTACGAGCAGTACTTC. It specifies CASSSRTSGVSYEQYF.

The rearrangement uses TRBV10-3 and TRBJ2-4, with TRBD1 matching 8 bases. The V gene's germline CDR1 is ENHRY and CDR2 SYGVKD. CDR3 length equals 15 residues. The junction had 7 bases not matched to a gene; V was cut back by 3 bases and J by 6 bases. The chain's CDR3 is CAISEVWTGRNIQYF. The DNA of the CDR3 is TGTGCCATCAGTGAAGTATGGACAGGGAGAAACATTCAGTACTTC.

This sequence joins TRBV11-2 and TRBJ1-1; TRBD1 might be the D (5 bases). Deletions cut 7 bases from V and 5 bases from J, with 20 bases between. The germline V gene has CDR1 SGHAT and CDR2 FQNNGV. CDR3 length equals 15 residues. The CDR3 nucleotides are TGTGCCAGCAACTGGGACGTCCCCAGGGAGACTGAAGCTTTCTTT. As protein: CASNWDVPRETEAFF.

This clonotype turned up a few times. CDR3 bases: TGTGCCAGCAACTCAGGGGCTGGCTACACCTTC. Translating it yields CASNSGAGYTF. The rearrangement joins TRBV11-2 to TRBJ1-2; possible D gene TRBD1, 6 bases. Trimming took off 7 bases at V and 7 bases at J, with 10 bases between the two ends. This CDR3 is built from 11 residues. Germline V gene lookup returns CDR1 SGHAT and CDR2 FQNNGV.

The sample holds a few counts of this clonotype. The chain has TRBV7-8 and TRBJ2-3; D may be TRBD1 or TRBD2 (5 bases each). V lost 7 bases to trimming and J lost 4 bases, with 18 bases between them. In germline, CDR1 is SGHVS, CDR2 FQNEAQ. The CDR3 sequence is 15 residues long. The CDR3: CASISGREFADTQYF. The DNA of the CDR3 is TGTGCCAGCATTTCCGGCAGGGAGTTCGCAGATACGCAGTATTTT.

The rearrangement links TRBV28 to TRBJ2-1, with 11 bases lining up with TRBD1. Trimming at V came to 5 bases and at J to 9 bases, leaving 9 bases not matched to a gene. The CDR3 contains 15 residues. From germline, CDR1 is MDHEN and CDR2 SYDVKM. CDR3 nucleotides: TGTGCCAGCAGTACACCGGGACAGGGGGTTGGTGAGCAGTTCTTC. It is translated as CASSTPGQGVGEQFF.

This clonotype was detected a few times. The chain uses TRBV6-1 and TRBJ2-1; perhaps TRBD1 as D (6 bases). The germline gives CDR1 MNHNS, CDR2 SASEGT. Trimming stripped 10 bases from V and 8 bases from J, with 24 bases between. CDR3 length equals 15 residues. CDR3 protein: CATWYPERGLDEQFF. DNA for the CDR3: TGTGCCACCTGGTATCCGGAAAGGGGGTTGGATGAGCAGTTCTTC.

CDR3 region: CSARSASGSPYEQYF. CDR3 coding DNA: TGCAGTGCTAGATCAGCTAGCGGGAGCCCCTACGAGCAGTACTTC. The genes are TRBV20-1 and TRBJ2-7, with TRBD2 matching over 10 bases. The CDR3 contains 15 residues. Per germline, CDR1 DFQATT and CDR2 SNEGSKA (reference sequence). The V and J ends lost 2 bases and 2 bases, in that order; junction bases with no gene match: 6.

There are a few counts of this clonotype. The chain couples TRBV12-3 or TRBV12-4 to TRBJ1-2, with a tentative D call TRBD1 (6 bases). The CDR3 has 15 residues. The V gene lost 0 bases and the J gene lost 4 bases, with 12 bases spanning the gap. The CDR3 bases are TGTGCCAGCAGTTTAGCGGGACAACTAATCTATGGCTACACCTTC. As protein: CASSLAGQLIYGYTF.

The chain links TRBV28 to TRBJ2-1, with unresolved D. Deletions cut 5 bases from V and 9 bases from J, with 8 bases between. This CDR3 has 11 residues. Germline V CDR1 and CDR2: MDHEN, SYDVKM. The CDR3 DNA sequence: TGTGCCAGCAGTGGATCCGGTGAGCAGTTCTTC. Translated, it gives CASSGSGEQFF.

This clonotype was counted a few times. The junction departs from germline at one end; a sequencing error may be responsible. The V gene is TRBV4-2, the J gene TRBJ2-7; D may match TRBD1 or TRBD2 (5 bases each). Germline values: CDR1 LGHNA, CDR2 YNFKEQ. The CDR3 consists of 15 residues. The CDR3 region has the DNA TGTGCCAGCAGCCAAATGGGCCGGGGCTCCCACGAGCAGTACTTC. Translated, it gives CASSQMGRGSHEQYF.